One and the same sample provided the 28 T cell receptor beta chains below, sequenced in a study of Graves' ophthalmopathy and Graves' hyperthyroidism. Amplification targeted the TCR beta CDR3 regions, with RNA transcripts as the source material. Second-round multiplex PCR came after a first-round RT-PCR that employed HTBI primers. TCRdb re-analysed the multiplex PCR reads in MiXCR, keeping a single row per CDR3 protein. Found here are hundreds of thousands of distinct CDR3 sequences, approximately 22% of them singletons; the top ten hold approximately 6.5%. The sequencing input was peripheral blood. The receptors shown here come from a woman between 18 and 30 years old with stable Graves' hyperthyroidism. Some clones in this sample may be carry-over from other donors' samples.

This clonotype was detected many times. CDR3 DNA sequence: TGTGCCAGCAGTTACTCGATCTGGACAGGGCAAGGCTACACCTTC. Protein sequence: CASSYSIWTGQGYTF. This chain joins TRBV6-5 and TRBJ1-2; 8 bases agree with TRBD1. Trimming cost V 0 bases and J 8 bases; bases outside gene matches: 8. CDR1 and CDR2 (germline): MNHEY, SVGAGI. This CDR3 spans 15 amino acids.

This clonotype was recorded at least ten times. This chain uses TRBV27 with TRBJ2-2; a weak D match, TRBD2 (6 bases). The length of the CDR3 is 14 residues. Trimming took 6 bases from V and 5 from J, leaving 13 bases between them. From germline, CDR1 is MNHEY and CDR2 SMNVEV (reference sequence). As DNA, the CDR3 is TGTGCCAGCAGCCCGGAAAGCGGGACCGGGGAGCTGTTTTTT. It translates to CASSPESGTGELFF.

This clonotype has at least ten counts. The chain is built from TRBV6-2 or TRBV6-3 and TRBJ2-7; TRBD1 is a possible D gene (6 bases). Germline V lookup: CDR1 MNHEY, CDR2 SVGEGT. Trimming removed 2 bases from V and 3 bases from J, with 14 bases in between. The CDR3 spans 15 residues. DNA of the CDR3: TGTGCCAGCAGTTACGGGCCAGGGGCCGTCTACGAGCAGTACTTC. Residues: CASSYGPGAVYEQYF.

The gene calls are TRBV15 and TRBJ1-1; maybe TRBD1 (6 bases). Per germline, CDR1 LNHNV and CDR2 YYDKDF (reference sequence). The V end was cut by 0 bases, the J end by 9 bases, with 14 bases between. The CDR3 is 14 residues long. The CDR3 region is CATSRDTGQRKAFF. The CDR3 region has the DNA TGTGCCACCAGCAGAGATACCGGACAGCGGAAAGCTTTCTTT.

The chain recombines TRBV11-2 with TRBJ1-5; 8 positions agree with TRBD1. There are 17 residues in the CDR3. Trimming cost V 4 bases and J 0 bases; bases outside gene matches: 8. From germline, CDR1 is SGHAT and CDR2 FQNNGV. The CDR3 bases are TGTGCCAGCAGCTCCGGGACAGGAATGTATAGCAATCAGCCCCAGCATTTT. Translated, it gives CASSSGTGMYSNQPQHF.

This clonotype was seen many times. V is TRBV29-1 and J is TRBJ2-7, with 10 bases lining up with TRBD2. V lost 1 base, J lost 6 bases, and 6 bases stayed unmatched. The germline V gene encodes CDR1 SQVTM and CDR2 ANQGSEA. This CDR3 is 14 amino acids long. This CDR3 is CSVEVASGSFEQYF. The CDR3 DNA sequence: TGCAGCGTTGAAGTTGCTAGCGGGAGTTTCGAGCAGTACTTC.

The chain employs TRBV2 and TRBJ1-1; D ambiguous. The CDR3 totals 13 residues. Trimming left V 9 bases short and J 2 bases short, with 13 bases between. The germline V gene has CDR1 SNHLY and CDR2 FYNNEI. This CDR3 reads CASVPAGNTEAFF. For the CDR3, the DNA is TGTGCCAGTGTACCAGCCGGTAACACTGAAGCTTTCTTT.

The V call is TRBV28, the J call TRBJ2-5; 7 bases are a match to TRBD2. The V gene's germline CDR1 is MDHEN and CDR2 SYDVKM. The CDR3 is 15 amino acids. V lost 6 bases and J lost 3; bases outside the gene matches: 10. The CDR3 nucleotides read TGTGCCAGCAGCTTAATCGGCGGGAGCGAAGAGACCCAGTACTTC. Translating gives CASSLIGGSEETQYF. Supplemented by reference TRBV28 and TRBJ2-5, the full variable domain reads DVKVTQSSRYLVKRTGEKVFLECVQDMDHENMFWYRQDPGLGLRLIYFSYDVKMKEKGDIPEGYSVSREKKERFSLILESASTNQTSMYLCASSLIGGSEETQYFGPGTRLLVL.

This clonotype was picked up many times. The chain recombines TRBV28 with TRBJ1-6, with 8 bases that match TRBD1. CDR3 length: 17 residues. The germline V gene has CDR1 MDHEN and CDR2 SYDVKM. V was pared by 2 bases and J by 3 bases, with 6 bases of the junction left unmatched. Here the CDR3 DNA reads TGTGCCAGCAGTTTAGGTGGACAGGGACTCTATAATTCACCCCTCCACTTT. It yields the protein CASSLGGQGLYNSPLHF.

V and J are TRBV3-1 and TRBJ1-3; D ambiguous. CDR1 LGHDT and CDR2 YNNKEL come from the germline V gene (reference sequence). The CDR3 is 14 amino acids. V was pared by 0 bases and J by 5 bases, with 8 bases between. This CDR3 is CASSQDSGRNTIYF. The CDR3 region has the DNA TGTGCCAGCAGCCAAGATTCTGGGAGAAACACCATATATTTT.

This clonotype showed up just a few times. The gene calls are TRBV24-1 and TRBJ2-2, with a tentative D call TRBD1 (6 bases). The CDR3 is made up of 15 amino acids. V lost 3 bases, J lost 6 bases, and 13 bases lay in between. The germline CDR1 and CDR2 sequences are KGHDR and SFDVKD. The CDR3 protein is CATSDAGDISGELFF. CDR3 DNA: TGTGCCACCAGTGATGCCGGGGACATCTCCGGGGAGCTGTTTTTT.

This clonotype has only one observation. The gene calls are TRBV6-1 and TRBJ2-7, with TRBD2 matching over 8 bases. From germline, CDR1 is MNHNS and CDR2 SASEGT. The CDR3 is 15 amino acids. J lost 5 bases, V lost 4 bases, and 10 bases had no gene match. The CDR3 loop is CASSGSLAVFDEQYF. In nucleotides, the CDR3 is TGTGCCAGCAGTGGCTCACTAGCGGTCTTCGACGAGCAGTACTTC.

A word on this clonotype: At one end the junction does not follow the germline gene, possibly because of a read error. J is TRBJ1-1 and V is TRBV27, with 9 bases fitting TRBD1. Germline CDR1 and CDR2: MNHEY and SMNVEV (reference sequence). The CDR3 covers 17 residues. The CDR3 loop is CTSSLHPRDRVSTEAFF. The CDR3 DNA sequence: TGTACCAGCAGTTTACATCCCCGGGACAGGGTGAGCACTGAAGCTTTCTTT.

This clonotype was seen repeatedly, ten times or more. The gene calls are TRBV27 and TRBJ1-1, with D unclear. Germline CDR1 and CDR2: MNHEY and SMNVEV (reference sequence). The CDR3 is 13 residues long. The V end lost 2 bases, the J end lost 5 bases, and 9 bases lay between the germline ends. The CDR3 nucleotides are TGTGCCAGCAGTTTAACCCTGGGGACTGAAGCTTTCTTT. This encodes CASSLTLGTEAFF.

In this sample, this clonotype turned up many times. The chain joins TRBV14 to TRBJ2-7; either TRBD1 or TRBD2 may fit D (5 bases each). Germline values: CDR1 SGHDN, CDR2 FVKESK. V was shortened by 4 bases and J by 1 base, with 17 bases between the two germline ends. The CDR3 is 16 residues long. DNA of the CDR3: TGTGCCAGCAGCCCGGGACCGACGGGACCATCCTACGAGCAGTACTTC. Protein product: CASSPGPTGPSYEQYF.

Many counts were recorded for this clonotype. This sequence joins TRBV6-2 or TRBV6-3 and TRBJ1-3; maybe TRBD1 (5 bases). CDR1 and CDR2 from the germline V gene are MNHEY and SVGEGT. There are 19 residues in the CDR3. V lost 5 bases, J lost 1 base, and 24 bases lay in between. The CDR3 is CASSTIVLGREFSGNTIYF. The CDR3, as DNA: TGTGCCAGCAGTACTATAGTCCTGGGCAGGGAATTTTCTGGAAACACCATATATTTT.

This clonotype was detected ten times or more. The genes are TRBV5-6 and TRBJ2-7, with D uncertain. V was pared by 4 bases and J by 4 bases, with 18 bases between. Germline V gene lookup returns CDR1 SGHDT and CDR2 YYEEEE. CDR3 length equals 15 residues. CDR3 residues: CASSPWEGSFYEQYF. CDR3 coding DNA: TGTGCCAGCAGCCCGTGGGAAGGGTCATTTTACGAGCAGTACTTC.

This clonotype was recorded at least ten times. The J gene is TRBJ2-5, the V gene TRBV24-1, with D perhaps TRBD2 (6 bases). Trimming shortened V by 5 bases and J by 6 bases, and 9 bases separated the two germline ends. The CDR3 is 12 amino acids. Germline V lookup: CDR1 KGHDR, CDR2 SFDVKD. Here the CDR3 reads CATSGAGKTQYF. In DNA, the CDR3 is TGTGCCACCAGTGGTGCGGGGAAGACCCAGTACTTC.

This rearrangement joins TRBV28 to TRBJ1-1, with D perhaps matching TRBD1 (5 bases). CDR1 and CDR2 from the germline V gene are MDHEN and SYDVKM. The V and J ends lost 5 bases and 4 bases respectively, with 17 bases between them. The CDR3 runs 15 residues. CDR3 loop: CASSKPPRGVTEAFF. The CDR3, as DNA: TGTGCCAGCAGTAAGCCCCCAAGAGGGGTCACTGAAGCTTTCTTT.

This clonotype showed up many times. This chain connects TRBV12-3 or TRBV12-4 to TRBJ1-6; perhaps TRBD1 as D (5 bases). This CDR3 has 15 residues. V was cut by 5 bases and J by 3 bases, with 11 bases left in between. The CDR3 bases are TGTGCCAGCAGTGGCGGGGCACTCTATAATTCACCCCTCCACTTT. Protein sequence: CASSGGALYNSPLHF.

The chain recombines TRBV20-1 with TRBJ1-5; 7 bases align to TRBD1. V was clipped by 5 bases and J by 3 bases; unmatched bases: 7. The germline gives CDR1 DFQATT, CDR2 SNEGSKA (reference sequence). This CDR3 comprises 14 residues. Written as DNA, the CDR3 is TGCAGTGCTCTTCCGACAGGGCCCAATCAGCCCCAGCATTTT. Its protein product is CSALPTGPNQPQHF.

CDR3 residues: CASSLDRTGPSGYTF. The CDR3 nucleotides read TGTGCCAGCAGCTTAGATCGTACGGGCCCAAGTGGCTACACCTTC. The chain couples TRBV11-2 to TRBJ1-2; D is uncertain. From germline, CDR1 is SGHAT and CDR2 FQNNGV. Trimming took off 0 bases at V and 7 bases at J, with 15 bases between the two ends. This CDR3 contains 15 residues. Complete variable domain (other parts from reference TRBV11-2 and TRBJ1-2): EAGVAQSPRYKIIEKRQSVAFWCNPISGHATLYWYQQILGQGPKLLIQFQNNGVVDDSQLPKDRFSAERLKGVDSTLKIQPAKLEDSAVYLCASSLDRTGPSGYTFGSGTRLTVV.

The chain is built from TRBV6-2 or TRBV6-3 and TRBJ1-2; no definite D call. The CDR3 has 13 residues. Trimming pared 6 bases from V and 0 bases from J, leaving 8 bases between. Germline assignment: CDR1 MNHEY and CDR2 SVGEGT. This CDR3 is CASRTVANYGYTF. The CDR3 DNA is TGTGCCAGCAGAACGGTAGCTAACTATGGCTACACCTTC.

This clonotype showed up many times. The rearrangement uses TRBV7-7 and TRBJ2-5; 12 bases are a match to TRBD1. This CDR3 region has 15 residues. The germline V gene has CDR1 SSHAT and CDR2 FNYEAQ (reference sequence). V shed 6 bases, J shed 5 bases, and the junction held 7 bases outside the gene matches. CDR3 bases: TGTGCCAGCAGTTACGGGACAGGGGGCTGGGAGACCCAGTACTTC. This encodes CASSYGTGGWETQYF.

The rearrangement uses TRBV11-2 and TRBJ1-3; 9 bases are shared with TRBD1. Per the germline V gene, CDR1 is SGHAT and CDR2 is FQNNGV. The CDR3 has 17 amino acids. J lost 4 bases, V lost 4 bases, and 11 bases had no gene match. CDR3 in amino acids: CASSWEDRGRSGNTIYF. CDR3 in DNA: TGTGCCAGCAGCTGGGAGGACAGGGGAAGATCAGGAAACACCATATATTTT.

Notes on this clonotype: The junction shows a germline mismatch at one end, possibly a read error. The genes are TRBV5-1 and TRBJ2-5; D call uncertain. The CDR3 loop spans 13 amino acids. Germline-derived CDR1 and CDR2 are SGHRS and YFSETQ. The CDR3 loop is CVSTMAPRETQYF. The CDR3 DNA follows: TGCGTCAGCACCATGGCTCCTCGAGAGACCCAGTACTTC. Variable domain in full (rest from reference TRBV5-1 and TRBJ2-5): KAGVTQTPRYLIKTRGQQVTLSCSPISGHRSVSWYQQTPGQGLQFLFEYFSETQRNKGNFPGRFSGRQFSNSRSEMNVSTLELGDSALYLCVSTMAPRETQYFGPGTRLLVL.

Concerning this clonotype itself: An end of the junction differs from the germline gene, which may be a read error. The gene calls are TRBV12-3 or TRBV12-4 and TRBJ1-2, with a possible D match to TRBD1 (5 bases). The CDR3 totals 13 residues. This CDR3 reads CATSPTGVVGYTF. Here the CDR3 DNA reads TGTGCCACCAGTCCGACGGGGGTCGTTGGCTACACCTTC.

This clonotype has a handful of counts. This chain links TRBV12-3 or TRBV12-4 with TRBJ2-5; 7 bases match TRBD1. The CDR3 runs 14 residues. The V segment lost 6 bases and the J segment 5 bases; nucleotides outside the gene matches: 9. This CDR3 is CASRRQGIVETQYF. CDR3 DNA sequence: TGTGCCAGCAGAAGACAGGGAATAGTTGAGACCCAGTACTTC.